The present T cell receptor (beta chain) was sequenced within a study of regulatory T cells in long-lasting Graves disease. Study information: Antithyroid drugs had been given to newly diagnosed Graves' patients for under 3 months.

Study-wide points: It was possible that the small sample size reduced accuracy. Relative to new patients (under 1,000), persistent patients exhibited greater sharing of public clonotypes (approximately 2,500).

Sequencing libraries for TCR beta were prepared with iRepertoire HTBI primers and Arm-PCR of CDR3 regions. One entry per CDR3 protein results from TCRdb running MiXCR on the multiplex PCR reads. This sample has about 540,000 distinct CDR3 sequences; roughly 13% occur once, and the top ten carry roughly a tenth. A word on this clonotype: Antigen unknown.

This CDR3 is 14 amino acids long. Germline V gives CDR1 MNHEY, CDR2 SMNVEV (reference sequence). Between the trimmed V and J ends, which lost 3 bases and 2 bases, there was a span of 11 bases. Time point meaning: newly diagnosed GD, antithyroid drugs for less than 3 months. Construction of the TCR library relied on RNA isolated from PBMCs. Separately, the same data were catalogued under a study of T cells in Graves' hyperthyroidism and ophthalmopathy. That investigation notes: Most expanded thyroid clonotypes above 0.001 recurred in blood.

This chain joins TRBV27 and TRBJ2-7; D ambiguous. The sequence was obtained from a young man with Graves disease. The source material was peripheral blood mononuclear cells (PBMCs), sampled at new diagnosis, from a patient treated with antithyroid drugs. DNA of the CDR3: TGTGCCAGCAGTTTCGGCTTAAGCGCCTACGAGCAGTACTTC. Translation gives CASSFGLSAYEQYF.